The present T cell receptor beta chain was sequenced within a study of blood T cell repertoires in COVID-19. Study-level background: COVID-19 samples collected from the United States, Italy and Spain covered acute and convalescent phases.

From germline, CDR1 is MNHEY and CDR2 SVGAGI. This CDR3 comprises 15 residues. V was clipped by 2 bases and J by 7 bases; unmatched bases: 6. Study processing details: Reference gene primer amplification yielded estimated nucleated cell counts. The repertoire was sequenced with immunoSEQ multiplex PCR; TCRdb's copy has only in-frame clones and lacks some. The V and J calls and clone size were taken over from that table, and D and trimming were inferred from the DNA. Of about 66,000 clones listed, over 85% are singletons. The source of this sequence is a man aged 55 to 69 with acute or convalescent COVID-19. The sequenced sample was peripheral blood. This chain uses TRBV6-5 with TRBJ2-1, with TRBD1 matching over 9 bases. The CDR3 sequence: CASSYGTGLVNEQFF. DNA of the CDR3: TGTGCCAGCAGTTACGGGACAGGGTTGGTGAATGAGCAGTTCTTC.